A single T cell receptor (beta chain) is shown here with its context. The antigen remains unidentified. This record belongs to a study of OX40 agonist ivuxolimab in advanced cancers. Study as a whole: The mean age was about 61 years, ranging from about 20 to 79, with around four fifths of participants male. Three patients had partial responses: one hepatocellular carcinoma, two cutaneous melanoma. The study, taken as a whole, reports: Relative to CD4+ cells, CD8+ T cells on average had more expanded clones.

Trimming pared 9 bases from V and 1 base from J, leaving 3 bases between. The CDR3 length is 10 residues. CDR1 and CDR2 from the germline V gene are MNHEY and SMNVEV (reference sequence). Some clones are missing from TCRdb's copy, which holds only in-frame ones; the method was immunoSEQ multiplex PCR. The sample comprises roughly 60,000 clones, under 90% of which are singletons, and around 2.1% rests with the top ten. The sample here was CD4+ or CD8+ T cells sorted from blood, taken in a trial of the OX40 agonist ivuxolimab. The clonotype originates from an adult with an advanced solid tumor such as melanoma, head and neck, liver or kidney cancer. The chain recombines TRBV27 with TRBJ1-1; D not resolved. The CDR3 protein is CASANTEAFF. The CDR3, as DNA: TGTGCCAGTGCGAACACTGAAGCTTTCTTT.